This T cell receptor beta chain was documented in a study of T cell responses to AZD1222 COVID-19 vaccine. Findings and caveats of the study: Of spike-specific TCRs, nearly half reportedly target regions left unmutated in variants. There were mostly white British donors and more females than males, and clonal diversity was possibly underestimated.

The ends lost 1 base at V and 5 bases at J; junction bases unmatched: 7. There are 15 residues in the CDR3. Germline CDR1 is LNHDA and CDR2 is SQIVND (reference sequence). Comment on this clone: The target antigen is unknown.

Produced via immunoSEQ multiplex PCR; TCRdb's table is partial and in-frame only. This sample has tens of thousands of clones, with 70% to 90% found just once. The starting material was peripheral blood, obtained on day 0 of AZD1222 vaccination. The clonotype was recovered from an adult in good health. The gene calls are TRBV19 and TRBJ1-1; TRBD1 agrees at 7 bases. In DNA form, the CDR3 reads TGTGCCAGTAGTATAGTCGGAGGGGGCGTGACTGAAGCTTTCTTT. Protein product: CASSIVGGGVTEAFF.